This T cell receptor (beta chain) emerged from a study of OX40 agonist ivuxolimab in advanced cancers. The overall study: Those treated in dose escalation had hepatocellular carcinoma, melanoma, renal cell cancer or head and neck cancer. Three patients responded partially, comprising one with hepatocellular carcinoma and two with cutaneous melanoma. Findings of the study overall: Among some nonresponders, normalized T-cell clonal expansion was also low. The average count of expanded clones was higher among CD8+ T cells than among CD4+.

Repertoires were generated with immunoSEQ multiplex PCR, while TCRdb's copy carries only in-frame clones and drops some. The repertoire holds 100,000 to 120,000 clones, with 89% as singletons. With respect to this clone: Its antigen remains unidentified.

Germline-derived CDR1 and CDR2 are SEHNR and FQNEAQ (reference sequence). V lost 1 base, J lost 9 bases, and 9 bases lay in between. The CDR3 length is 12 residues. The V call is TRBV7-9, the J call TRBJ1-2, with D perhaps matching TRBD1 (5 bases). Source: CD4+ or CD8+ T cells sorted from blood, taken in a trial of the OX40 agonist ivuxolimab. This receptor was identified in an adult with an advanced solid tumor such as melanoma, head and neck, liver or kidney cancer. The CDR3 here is CASSLVGERYTF. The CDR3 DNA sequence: TGTGCCAGCAGCTTAGTAGGGGAACGCTACACCTTC.